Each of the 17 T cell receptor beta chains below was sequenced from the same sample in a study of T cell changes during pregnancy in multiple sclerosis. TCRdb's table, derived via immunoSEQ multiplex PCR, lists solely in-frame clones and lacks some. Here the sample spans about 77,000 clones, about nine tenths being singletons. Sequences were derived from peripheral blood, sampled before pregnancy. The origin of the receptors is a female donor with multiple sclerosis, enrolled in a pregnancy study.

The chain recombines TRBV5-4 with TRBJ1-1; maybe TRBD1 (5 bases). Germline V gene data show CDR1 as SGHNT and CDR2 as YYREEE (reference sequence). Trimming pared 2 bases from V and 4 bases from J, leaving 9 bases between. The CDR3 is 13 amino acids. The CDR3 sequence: CASSFSQGTEAFF. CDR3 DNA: TGTGCCAGCAGCTTTTCGCAGGGCACTGAAGCTTTCTTT.

DNA for the CDR3: TGTGCCAGCAGTGAAGAGGGACAGGGGGCAGATACGCAGTATTTT. Amino acids: CASSEEGQGADTQYF. This chain joins TRBV6-4 and TRBJ2-3; TRBD1 agrees at 11 bases. Germline V gene lookup returns CDR1 MRHNA and CDR2 SNTAGT. Unmatched junction bases numbered 3, after V lost 3 bases and J lost 4 bases. This CDR3 has 15 residues.

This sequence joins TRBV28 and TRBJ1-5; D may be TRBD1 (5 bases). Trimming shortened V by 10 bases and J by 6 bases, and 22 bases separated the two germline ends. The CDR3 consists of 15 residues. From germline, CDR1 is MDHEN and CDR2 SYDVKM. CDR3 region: CATLSPTGGGQPQHF. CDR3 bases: TGTGCCACCCTGTCCCCGACGGGGGGGGGTCAGCCCCAGCATTTT.

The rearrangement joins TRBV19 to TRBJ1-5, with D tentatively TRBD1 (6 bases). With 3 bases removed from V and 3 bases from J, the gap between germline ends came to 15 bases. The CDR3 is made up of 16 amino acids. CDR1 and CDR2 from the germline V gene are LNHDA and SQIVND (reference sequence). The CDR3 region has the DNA TGTGCCAGTAGTATTTTACAGGGCGCCTACAATCAGCCCCAGCATTTT. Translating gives CASSILQGAYNQPQHF.

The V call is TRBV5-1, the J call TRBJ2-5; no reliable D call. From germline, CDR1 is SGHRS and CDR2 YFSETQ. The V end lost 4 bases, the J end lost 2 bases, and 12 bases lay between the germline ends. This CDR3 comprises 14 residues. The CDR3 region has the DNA TGCGCCAGCAGCCACGTACAGAAACAAGAGACCCAGTACTTC. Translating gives CASSHVQKQETQYF.

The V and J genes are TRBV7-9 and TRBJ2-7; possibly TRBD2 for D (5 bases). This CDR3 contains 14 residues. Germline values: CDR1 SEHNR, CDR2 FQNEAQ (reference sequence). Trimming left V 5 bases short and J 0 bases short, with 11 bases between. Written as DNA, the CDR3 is TGTGCCAGCAGCCGGGGATTCCCCTCCTACGAGCAGTACTTC. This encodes CASSRGFPSYEQYF.

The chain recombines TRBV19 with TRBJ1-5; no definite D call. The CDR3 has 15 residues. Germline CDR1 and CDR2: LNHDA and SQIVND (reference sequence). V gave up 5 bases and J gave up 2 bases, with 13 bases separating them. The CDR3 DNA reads TGTGCCAGTAGTGGTTACGCCACAGGCAATCAGCCCCAGCATTTT. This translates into CASSGYATGNQPQHF.

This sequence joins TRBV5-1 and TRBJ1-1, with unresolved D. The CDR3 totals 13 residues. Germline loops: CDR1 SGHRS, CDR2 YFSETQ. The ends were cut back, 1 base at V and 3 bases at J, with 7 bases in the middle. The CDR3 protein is CASSLYGDTEAFF. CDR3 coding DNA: TGCGCCAGCAGCTTGTACGGGGACACTGAAGCTTTCTTT.

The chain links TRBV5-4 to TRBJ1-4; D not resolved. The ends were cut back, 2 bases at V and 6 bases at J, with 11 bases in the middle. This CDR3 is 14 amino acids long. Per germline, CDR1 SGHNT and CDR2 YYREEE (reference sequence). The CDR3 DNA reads TGTGCCAGCAGCTTCGACACCTTAGATGAAAAACTGTTTTTT. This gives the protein CASSFDTLDEKLFF.

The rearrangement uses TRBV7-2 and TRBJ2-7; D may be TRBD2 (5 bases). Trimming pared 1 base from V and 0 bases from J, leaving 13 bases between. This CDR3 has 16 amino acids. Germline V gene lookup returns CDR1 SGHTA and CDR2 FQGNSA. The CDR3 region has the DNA TGTGCCAGCAGCTTAGTAGGAGCGGCCTTCTCCTACGAGCAGTACTTC. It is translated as CASSLVGAAFSYEQYF. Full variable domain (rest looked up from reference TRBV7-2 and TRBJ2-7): GAGVSQSPSNKVTEKGKDVELRCDPISGHTALYWYRQSLGQGLEFLIYFQGNSAPDKSGLPSDRFSAERTGGSVSTLTIQRTQQEDSAVYLCASSLVGAAFSYEQYFGPGTRLTVT.

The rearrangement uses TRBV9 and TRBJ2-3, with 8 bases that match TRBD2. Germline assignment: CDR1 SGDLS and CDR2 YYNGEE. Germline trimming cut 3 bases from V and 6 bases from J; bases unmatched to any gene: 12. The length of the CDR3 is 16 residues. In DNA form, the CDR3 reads TGTGCCAGCAGCGCAGCGGGGACTAGGGGAATGGATACGCAGTATTTT. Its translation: CASSAAGTRGMDTQYF.

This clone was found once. The CDR3 coding sequence is TGTGCCAGCAGCTCGGGGGGGGGTGGAATGGTCGTCTCAGTCTACGAGCAGTACTTC. Translating it yields CASSSGGGGMVVSVYEQYF. The V and J genes are TRBV7-9 and TRBJ2-7; TRBD2 aligns across 8 bases. This CDR3 region has 19 residues. The J segment lost 3 bases and the V segment lost 4 bases, leaving 20 bases of the junction unmatched. Per the germline V gene, CDR1 is SEHNR and CDR2 is FQNEAQ (reference sequence).

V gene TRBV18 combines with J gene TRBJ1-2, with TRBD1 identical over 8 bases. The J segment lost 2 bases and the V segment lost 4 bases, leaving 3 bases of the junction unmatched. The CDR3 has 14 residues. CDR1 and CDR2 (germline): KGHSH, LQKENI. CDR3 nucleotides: TGTGCCAGCTCACAGGACAGGGCCAACTATGGCTACACCTTC. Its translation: CASSQDRANYGYTF.

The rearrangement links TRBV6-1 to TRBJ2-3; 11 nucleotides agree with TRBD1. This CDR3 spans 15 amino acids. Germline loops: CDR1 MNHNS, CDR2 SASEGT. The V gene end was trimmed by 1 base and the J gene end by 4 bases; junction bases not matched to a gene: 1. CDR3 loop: CASSEGTGGADTQYF. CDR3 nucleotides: TGTGCCAGCAGTGAAGGGACAGGGGGCGCAGATACGCAGTATTTT.

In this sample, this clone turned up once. This CDR3 is CASSLDPGGVNSPLHF. In DNA form, the CDR3 reads TGTGCCAGCAGCTTAGATCCCGGCGGGGTTAATTCACCCCTCCACTTT. V is TRBV11-2 and J is TRBJ1-6; D is uncertain. The CDR3 length is 16 residues. In germline, CDR1 is SGHAT, CDR2 FQNNGV. V was clipped by 0 bases and J by 6 bases, with 12 bases between them.

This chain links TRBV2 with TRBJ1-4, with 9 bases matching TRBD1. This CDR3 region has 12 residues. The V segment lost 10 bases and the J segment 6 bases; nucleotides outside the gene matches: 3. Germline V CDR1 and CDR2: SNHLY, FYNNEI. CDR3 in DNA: TGTGCCATCCGGGACAGGGATGAAAAACTGTTTTTT. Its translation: CAIRDRDEKLFF.

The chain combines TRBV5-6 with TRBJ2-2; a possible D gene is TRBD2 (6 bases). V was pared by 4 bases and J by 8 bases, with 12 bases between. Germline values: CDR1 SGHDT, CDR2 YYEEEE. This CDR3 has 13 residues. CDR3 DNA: TGTGCCAGCAGCGGAGGGGTAGGTGGGGAGCTGTTTTTT. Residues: CASSGGVGGELFF.